This T cell receptor beta chain was captured by sequencing in a study of blood T cell repertoires in COVID-19. The wider study: In each case, the material was cDNA or gDNA derived from T cells, B-cell-depleted T cells, or PBMCs.

Symptom resolution, clearance, or two negative PCRs marked donors in Cohort 3 as recovered. Study processing details: Reference gene primer amplification gave nucleated cell count estimates. Sequencing was performed with immunoSEQ multiplex PCR; in TCRdb, only in-frame clones are kept and a portion is missing. Clone size and the V and J calls come from that table; the DNA yielded D and trimming. This sample has hundreds of thousands of clones, with 85% found just once. The CDR3 totals 15 residues. Germline CDR1 MDHEN, CDR2 SYDVKM. V gave up 3 bases and J gave up 4 bases; unmatched junction bases: 8. The genes are TRBV28 and TRBJ1-2; 7 bases are a match to TRBD1. Material: PBMCs or T cells enriched from blood (not recorded which). This TCR was sampled from a man between 35 and 55 years old who had recovered from COVID-19. The CDR3 here is CASSLPGTGVYGYTF. The CDR3 DNA is TGTGCCAGCAGTTTGCCTGGAACAGGGGTCTATGGCTACACCTTC.